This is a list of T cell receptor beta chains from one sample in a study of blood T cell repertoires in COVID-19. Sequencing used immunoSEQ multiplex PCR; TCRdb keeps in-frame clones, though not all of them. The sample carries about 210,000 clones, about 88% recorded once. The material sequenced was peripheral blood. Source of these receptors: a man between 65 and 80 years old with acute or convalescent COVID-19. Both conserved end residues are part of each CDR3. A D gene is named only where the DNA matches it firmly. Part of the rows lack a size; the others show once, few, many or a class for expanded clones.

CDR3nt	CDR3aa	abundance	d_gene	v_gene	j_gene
TGTGCCAGCAGTTACTCGGGGGAGGGCGGAGGTGAGCAGTTCTTC	CASSYSGEGGGEQFF	NA	TRBD2	TRBV6-6	TRBJ2-1
TGCAGTGCGAGGTTGAACACTGAAGCTTTCTTT	CSARLNTEAFF	NA	NA	TRBV20-1	TRBJ1-1
TGCGCCAGCAGCCCGCCAGGACAGGGTGGGTACACCTTC	CASSPPGQGGYTF	NA	TRBD1	TRBV5-1	TRBJ1-2
TGTGCCAGCAGCTTAGGCACAGGGAATTCGTCCTACGAGCAGTACTTC	CASSLGTGNSSYEQYF	NA	NA	TRBV11-3	TRBJ2-7
TGTGCCAGCAGCTACGGGGTATACGGGGAGCTGTTTTTT	CASSYGVYGELFF	NA	NA	TRBV13	TRBJ2-2
TGTGCCAGCAGGCTCCCGGGACAGGGCTCTGTCAGCTATGGCTACACCTTC	CASRLPGQGSVSYGYTF	NA	TRBD1	TRBV2	TRBJ1-2
TGTGCCAGCAGCCTTACGCCTCAGACTGAGGATACGCAGTATTTT	CASSLTPQTEDTQYF	NA	NA	TRBV5-4	TRBJ2-3
TGTGCCAGCAGTTCGACACGAGCCGGGGAGCTGTTTTTT	CASSSTRAGELFF	NA	NA	TRBV27	TRBJ2-2
TGTGCCAGCTCACCACCCCAGGGGGCCCAGCATTTT	CASSPPQGAQHF	NA	TRBD1	TRBV18	TRBJ1-5
TGTGCCAGCAGTCTGGGACAGGCCGCTATTGGTCTCCACTTT	CASSLGQAAIGLHF	NA	TRBD1	TRBV6-5	TRBJ1-6
TGTGCCAGCAGCTCAGACGGGACTAGCCGTTACAATGAGCAGTTCTTC	CASSSDGTSRYNEQFF	NA	TRBD2	TRBV11-3	TRBJ2-1
TGTGCCAGCAGCCAAGCCACGGGGGGTAGCTATGGCTACACCTTC	CASSQATGGSYGYTF	NA	NA	TRBV3-1/TRBV3-2	TRBJ1-2
TGTGCCAGCCGGTTCGGGGTTACCGAGCAGTACTTC	CASRFGVTEQYF	NA	NA	TRBV25-1	TRBJ2-7
TGTGCCAGCAGCACTTACTCGGAGGGGGAGCTGTTTTTT	CASSTYSEGELFF	NA	NA	TRBV9	TRBJ2-2
TGTGCCAGCAGCTTCGGACAGGGGAATTCGGAGCTGTTTTTT	CASSFGQGNSELFF	NA	TRBD1	TRBV5-8	TRBJ2-2
TGTGCCAGCAGCCTCCGAGGGACAGACCTTCAAGAGACCCAGTACTTC	CASSLRGTDLQETQYF	once	TRBD1	TRBV3-1/TRBV3-2	TRBJ2-5
TGCAGTGTCGGGACAGGGTTTGGGCAGTACTTC	CSVGTGFGQYF	once	TRBD1	TRBV20-1	TRBJ2-7
TGTGCCACCGTCCGGGCCGAGCTCTCGCAGGGCTATGGCTACACCTTC	CATVRAELSQGYGYTF	NA	NA	TRBV2	TRBJ1-2
TGTGCCAGCAGCACCGGGCTGGCGGGAGTAGGCAAAAACATTCAGTACTTC	CASSTGLAGVGKNIQYF	NA	TRBD2	TRBV7-2	TRBJ2-4
TGTGCCAGCAGCCGCGGAGGAATGGGATCTAACACTGAAGCTTTCTTT	CASSRGGMGSNTEAFF	NA	NA	TRBV5-4	TRBJ1-1
TGTGCCAGTAGTATTCGCGTAGCGGGAGACGCAGATACGCAGTATTTT	CASSIRVAGDADTQYF	few	TRBD2	TRBV19	TRBJ2-3
TGCGCCAGCAGCCTCGGGACAGGGGCTAGCACAGATACGCAGTATTTT	CASSLGTGASTDTQYF	NA	TRBD1	TRBV4-1	TRBJ2-3
TGTGCCAGCCAACAATTGGGGGGTTCCGGGGAGCTGTTTTTT	CASQQLGGSGELFF	NA	NA	TRBV9	TRBJ2-2
TGCGCCAGCAGCCAAGGTGGAGCGGTTAGCTCCTACAATGAGCAGTTCTTC	CASSQGGAVSSYNEQFF	NA	NA	TRBV4-3	TRBJ2-1
TGTGCCAGCAGCGAGGGACAGGGGGACTATGGCTACACCTTC	CASSEGQGDYGYTF	NA	TRBD1	TRBV5-4	TRBJ1-2
TGTGCCAGTAGTATAGATGGGGCAGGGGCCCTTAGCAATCAGCCCCAGCATTTT	CASSIDGAGALSNQPQHF	NA	NA	TRBV19	TRBJ1-5
TGTGCCAGCAGCCAGTGGGCGGGACAGTACAATGAGCAGTTCTTC	CASSQWAGQYNEQFF	once	NA	TRBV11-1	TRBJ2-1
TGCGCCAGCAGCCAAACCCCCGGGACTAGCGGTGGTAACGAGCAGTACTTC	CASSQTPGTSGGNEQYF	once	TRBD2	TRBV4-1	TRBJ2-7
TGCAGTGCAGCGGGACAGGGAGAAGCTTTCTTT	CSAAGQGEAFF	NA	TRBD1	TRBV20-1	TRBJ1-1
TGCGCCAGCAGCGTCCCGACAGGGGTCCCTGAAGCTTTCTTT	CASSVPTGVPEAFF	once	TRBD1	TRBV5-1	TRBJ1-1
TGTGCCAGCTCACGTGAACTAGAGGGCTACGAGCAGTACTTC	CASSRELEGYEQYF	NA	NA	TRBV18	TRBJ2-7
TGTGCCAGCAGGCGGGGGGTGAACACTGAAGCTTTCTTT	CASRRGVNTEAFF	NA	NA	TRBV2	TRBJ1-1
TGTGCCATCAGCGCCGGGGGCACTGAAGCTTTCTTT	CAISAGGTEAFF	NA	NA	TRBV10-3	TRBJ1-1
TGCAGCGTTGATAAAGGGACAGGGGAGTTAAACTATGGCTACACCTTC	CSVDKGTGELNYGYTF	NA	TRBD1	TRBV29-1	TRBJ1-2
TGTGCCAGCAGTCCGTACATCGAGCAGTACTTC	CASSPYIEQYF	NA	NA	TRBV28	TRBJ2-7
TGTGCCAGCAGCACCCTAGACTACAATGAGCAGTTCTTC	CASSTLDYNEQFF	NA	NA	TRBV4-2	TRBJ2-1
TGTGCCAGCTCGGACGGACAGGGCAATCAGCCCCAGCATTTT	CASSDGQGNQPQHF	NA	TRBD1	TRBV18	TRBJ1-5
TGTGCCAGCAGGGCCGGGACAGGAGAAGCCCCTGGAAACACCATATATTTT	CASRAGTGEAPGNTIYF	NA	TRBD1	TRBV7-9	TRBJ1-3
TGCAGCGTCTCGCCCGGGACAGGGGGTATCGAGCAGTACTTC	CSVSPGTGGIEQYF	NA	TRBD1	TRBV29-1	TRBJ2-7
TGTGCCAGCACCCGCGCCGAGGTCTACGAGCAGTACTTC	CASTRAEVYEQYF	NA	NA	TRBV7-9	TRBJ2-7
TGTGCCAGCAGCTTGGCCGGCGGCCGAGGGATCTATGGCTACACCTTC	CASSLAGGRGIYGYTF	NA	NA	TRBV5-4	TRBJ1-2
TGTGCCAGCAGCCACAGGGCACTAGCGGACCAAGAGACCCAGTACTTC	CASSHRALADQETQYF	NA	TRBD2	TRBV7-8	TRBJ2-5
TGCAGTGCTAGTGACGGGACAGCGAACACTGAAGCTTTCTTT	CSASDGTANTEAFF	NA	TRBD1	TRBV20-1	TRBJ1-1
TGTGCCAGCACCCTAACTAGCGGAGCCTCCTACGAGCAGTACTTC	CASTLTSGASYEQYF	NA	TRBD2	TRBV7-8	TRBJ2-7
TGTGCCAGTAGTACACCCGGGGGGGGGCGCAATCAGCCCCAGCATTTT	CASSTPGGGRNQPQHF	once	NA	TRBV19	TRBJ1-5
TGTGCCAGCAGCTTAGCAAGCGGGAGAGAGTACGAGCAGTACTTC	CASSLASGREYEQYF	NA	TRBD2	TRBV7-9	TRBJ2-7
TGTGCCAGCAGCGTGGCGGGACGAAACCAAGAGACCCAGTACTTC	CASSVAGRNQETQYF	once	NA	TRBV9	TRBJ2-5
TGCGCCAGCAGCCCCGGACAGGGGGTTGAAGCTTTCTTT	CASSPGQGVEAFF	NA	TRBD1	TRBV5-1	TRBJ1-1
TGCGCCAGCAGTAAGGGACACCTCCAAGAGACCCAGTACTTC	CASSKGHLQETQYF	NA	NA	TRBV5-1	TRBJ2-5
TGCGCCAGCAGCTTGCTGGGGACATTCTACGAGCAGTACTTC	CASSLLGTFYEQYF	NA	NA	TRBV5-1	TRBJ2-7
TGTGCCAGCAGTGGGGGCAGGGCCTACGAGCAGTACTTC	CASSGGRAYEQYF	NA	NA	TRBV12-3/TRBV12-4	TRBJ2-7
TGTGCCAGCAGCGGGACAGATTACTCCTACGAGCAGTACTTC	CASSGTDYSYEQYF	NA	NA	TRBV9	TRBJ2-7
TGTGCCAGCAGCTTTCGCTCAGGGCCTGGAAACACCATATATTTT	CASSFRSGPGNTIYF	NA	NA	TRBV7-2	TRBJ1-3
TGTGCCAGCAGTGACTCGATGGAGTCCACAGATACGCAGTATTTT	CASSDSMESTDTQYF	many	NA	TRBV6-4	TRBJ2-3
TGTGCCAGTAGTACGCCCACTAGCGGCTCCTACAATGAGCAGTTCTTC	CASSTPTSGSYNEQFF	NA	TRBD2	TRBV19	TRBJ2-1
TGTGCCACCGGAGGACTAGCGGCCTCCTACAATGAGCAGTTCTTC	CATGGLAASYNEQFF	NA	TRBD2	TRBV3-1/TRBV3-2	TRBJ2-1
TGTGCCAGCAGCTTAGCGGGAGCCAAAAACATTCAGTACTTC	CASSLAGAKNIQYF	NA	NA	TRBV5-6	TRBJ2-4
TGTGCCAGCAGCTTAATGACAGGAGTTGTGAACACTGAAGCTTTCTTT	CASSLMTGVVNTEAFF	few	NA	TRBV7-6	TRBJ1-1